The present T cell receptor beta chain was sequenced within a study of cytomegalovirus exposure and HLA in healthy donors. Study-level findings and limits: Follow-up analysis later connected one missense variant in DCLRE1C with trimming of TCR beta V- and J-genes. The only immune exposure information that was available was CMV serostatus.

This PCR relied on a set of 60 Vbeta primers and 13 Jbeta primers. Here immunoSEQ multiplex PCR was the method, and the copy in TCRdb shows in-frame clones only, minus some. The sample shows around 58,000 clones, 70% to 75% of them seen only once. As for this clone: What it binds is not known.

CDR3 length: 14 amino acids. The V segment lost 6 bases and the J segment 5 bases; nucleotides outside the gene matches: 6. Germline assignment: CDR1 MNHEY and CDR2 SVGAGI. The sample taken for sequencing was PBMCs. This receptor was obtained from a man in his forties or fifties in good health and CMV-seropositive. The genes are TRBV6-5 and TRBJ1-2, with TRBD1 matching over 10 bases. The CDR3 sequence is CASRLGQGVYGYTF. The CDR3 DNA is TGTGCCAGCAGACTAGGACAGGGGGTGTATGGCTACACCTTC.